The 13 T cell receptor beta chains in this list originate from one sample, sequenced in a study of shared clonotypes between healthy human individuals. Libraries were prepared by immunoSEQ multiplex PCR; TCRdb keeps only in-frame clonotypes and omits some of them. This repertoire shows 450,000 to 600,000 clones, approximately 79% found once; its top ten account for under 15%. The sequenced material came from PBMCs. All receptors derive from a woman aged 40 to 50 in good health. Some clones in this sample may be carry-over from other donors' samples.

This clone was seen only a few times. This chain links TRBV28 with TRBJ2-5; D is ambiguous. The J call may be incorrect, as the DNA end agrees better with TRBJ2-7. The length of the CDR3 is 12 residues. Germline values: CDR1 MDHEN, CDR2 SYDVKM. The CDR3 loop reads CASSLSRYEQYF. DNA for the CDR3: TGTGCCAGCAGTTTGTCGCGTTACGAGCAGTACTTC.

This chain links TRBV30 with TRBJ1-1, with 8 bases lining up with TRBD1. Germline CDR1 GTSNPN, CDR2 SVGIG (reference sequence). J gave up 0 bases and V 5 bases, and 14 bases lay outside the gene matches. The CDR3 runs 17 residues. The DNA for the CDR3 is TGTGCCTGGGCAAGGAACAGGGGGTTACCCATGAACACTGAAGCTTTCTTT. This gives the protein CAWARNRGLPMNTEAFF. Full variable domain (remainder filled in from reference TRBV30 and TRBJ1-1): SQTIHQWPATLVQPVGSPLSLECTVEGTSNPNLYWYRQAAGRGLQLLFYSVGIGQISSEVPQNLSASRPQDRQFILSSKKLLLSDSGFYLCAWARNRGLPMNTEAFFGQGTRLTVV.

A single count supports this clone. This chain joins TRBV28 and TRBJ2-3, with D maybe TRBD1 (6 bases). Trimming removed 5 bases at V and 0 bases at J, with 18 bases between. CDR3 length equals 17 residues. The germline V gene encodes CDR1 MDHEN and CDR2 SYDVKM. The CDR3 nucleotides read TGTGCCAGCAGTCTCCGGACAGTGACTACTAGCACAGATACGCAGTATTTT. The encoded protein is CASSLRTVTTSTDTQYF. Drawing the rest from reference TRBV28 and TRBJ2-3, the complete variable domain is DVKVTQSSRYLVKRTGEKVFLECVQDMDHENMFWYRQDPGLGLRLIYFSYDVKMKEKGDIPEGYSVSREKKERFSLILESASTNQTSMYLCASSLRTVTTSTDTQYFGPGTRLTVL.

This chain links TRBV5-6 with TRBJ1-1, with D possibly TRBD1 on 6 matching bases. Trimming cost V 0 bases and J 1 base, with 10 bases left between them. CDR3 length: 15 residues. Per germline, CDR1 SGHDT and CDR2 YYEEEE. The CDR3 DNA follows: TGTGCCAGCAGCTTGGCGGGGACACCGAACACTGAAGCTTTCTTT. Translating it yields CASSLAGTPNTEAFF. Filled out from reference TRBV5-6 and TRBJ1-1, the complete variable domain reads DAGVTQSPTHLIKTRGQQVTLRCSPKSGHDTVSWYQQALGQGPQFIFQYYEEEERQRGNFPDRFSGHQFPNYSSELNVNALLLGDSALYLCASSLAGTPNTEAFFGQGTRLTVV.

This clone was seen once. The rearrangement uses TRBV7-9 and TRBJ2-5; possible D gene TRBD2, 5 bases. Germline assignment: CDR1 SEHNR and CDR2 FQNEAQ (reference sequence). The CDR3 totals 13 residues. V was trimmed by 5 bases and J by 7 bases, leaving 14 bases between them. The CDR3: CASSLITRGTQYF. As DNA, the CDR3 is TGTGCCAGCAGCCTGATAACCCGGGGGACCCAGTACTTC.

V gene TRBV9 combines with J gene TRBJ2-3; either TRBD1 or TRBD2 may fit D (5 bases each). The germline V and J ends were trimmed by 2 bases and 0 bases, with 16 bases remaining between them. The CDR3 has 17 residues. Germline V CDR1 and CDR2: SGDLS, YYNGEE. CDR3 coding DNA: TGTGCCAGCAGCGTGGGGGTTGGCACGGTTAGCACAGATACGCAGTATTTT. It specifies CASSVGVGTVSTDTQYF.

This chain joins TRBV28 and TRBJ2-7, with TRBD2 matching 12 bases. Trimming took 6 bases from V and 6 from J; bases not matched to a gene: 6. This CDR3 contains 14 residues. The germline CDR1 and CDR2 sequences are MDHEN and SYDVKM. CDR3 DNA sequence: TGTGCCAGCAGCCGACTAGCGGGAGTCTTCGAGCAGTACTTC. As protein: CASSRLAGVFEQYF. Based on the CDR3 plus reference TRBV28 and TRBJ2-7, the full variable domain is DVKVTQSSRYLVKRTGEKVFLECVQDMDHENMFWYRQDPGLGLRLIYFSYDVKMKEKGDIPEGYSVSREKKERFSLILESASTNQTSMYLCASSRLAGVFEQYFGPGTRLTVT.

The chain employs TRBV7-8 and TRBJ2-1, with D unresolved. Germline V gene lookup returns CDR1 SGHVS and CDR2 FQNEAQ. The CDR3 is 15 amino acids. Between the trimmed V and J ends, which lost 1 base and 6 bases, there was a span of 13 bases. CDR3: CASSLGTVVGNEQFF. For the CDR3, the DNA is TGTGCCAGCAGCTTAGGTACTGTTGTTGGCAATGAGCAGTTCTTC.

This chain uses TRBV18 with TRBJ2-3; no clear D. V lost 11 bases to trimming and J lost 2 bases, with 8 bases between them. CDR1 and CDR2 (germline): KGHSH, LQKENI. The CDR3 length is 11 residues. CDR3 DNA: TGTGCCGGCGGTTACACAGATACGCAGTATTTT. Residues: CAGGYTDTQYF.

Points on this clone: The sample holds other DNA sequences that translate to the same CDR3. The CDR3 region has the DNA TGTGCCAGCAGTGAAGTAGCGGGATGGGGAGATACGCAGTATTTT. Amino acid sequence: CASSEVAGWGDTQYF. The chain has TRBV6-1 and TRBJ2-3; TRBD2 matches 8 bases. The CDR3 runs to 15 residues. V was pared by 1 base and J by 5 bases, with 5 bases of the junction left unmatched. Germline CDR1 reads MNHNS; CDR2 reads SASEGT.

DNA of the CDR3: TGTGCCAGCAGTGTCAGTGTGGGCTACACCTTC. Its translation is CASSVSVGYTF. The rearrangement uses TRBV28 and TRBJ1-2; no clear D. The V gene lost 5 bases and the J gene lost 8 bases, with 9 bases spanning the gap. The CDR3 consists of 11 residues. CDR1 MDHEN and CDR2 SYDVKM come from the germline V gene.

V and J are TRBV19 and TRBJ2-3, with 12 bases identical to TRBD2. The CDR3 runs to 16 residues. V lost 6 bases to trimming and J lost 0 bases; unmatched junction nucleotides: 4. Germline V CDR1 and CDR2: LNHDA, SQIVND (reference sequence). The CDR3 DNA follows: TGTGCCAGTAGACTTGGGACTAGCGGGAGCACAGATACGCAGTATTTT. As protein: CASRLGTSGSTDTQYF.

This chain connects TRBV29-1 to TRBJ2-1, with 7 bases identical to TRBD1. The junction had 13 bases not matched to a gene; V was cut back by 7 bases and J by 7 bases. Germline CDR1 SQVTM, CDR2 ANQGSEA. CDR3 length equals 14 residues. The CDR3 bases are TGCAGCGCTGCCGACAGGGTTGATGGTAATGAGCAGTTCTTC. Translating it yields CSAADRVDGNEQFF.